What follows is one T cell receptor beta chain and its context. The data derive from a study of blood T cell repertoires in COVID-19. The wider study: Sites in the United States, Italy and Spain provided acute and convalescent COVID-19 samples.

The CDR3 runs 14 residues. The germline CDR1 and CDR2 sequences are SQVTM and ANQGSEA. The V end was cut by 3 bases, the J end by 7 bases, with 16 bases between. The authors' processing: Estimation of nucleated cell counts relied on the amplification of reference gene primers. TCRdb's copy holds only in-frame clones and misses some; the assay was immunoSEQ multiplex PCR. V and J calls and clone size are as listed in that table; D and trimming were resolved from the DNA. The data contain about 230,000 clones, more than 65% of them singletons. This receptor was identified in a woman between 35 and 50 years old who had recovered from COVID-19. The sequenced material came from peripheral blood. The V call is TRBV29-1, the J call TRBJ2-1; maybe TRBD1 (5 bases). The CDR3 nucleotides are TGCAGCGTTGACGACTCGAACAGACAGAATGAGCAGTTCTTC. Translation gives CSVDDSNRQNEQFF.